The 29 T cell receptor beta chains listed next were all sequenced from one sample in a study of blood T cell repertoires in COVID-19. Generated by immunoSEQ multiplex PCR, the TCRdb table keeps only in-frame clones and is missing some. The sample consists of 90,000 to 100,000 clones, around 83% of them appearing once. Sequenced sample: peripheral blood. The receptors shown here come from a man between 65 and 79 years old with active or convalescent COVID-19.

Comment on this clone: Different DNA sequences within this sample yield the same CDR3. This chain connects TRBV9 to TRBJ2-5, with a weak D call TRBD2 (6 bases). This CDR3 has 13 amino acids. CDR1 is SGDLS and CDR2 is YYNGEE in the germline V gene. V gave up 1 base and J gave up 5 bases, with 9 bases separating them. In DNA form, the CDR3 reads TGTGCCAGCAGCGTATCTGGGGGGGAGACCCAGTACTTC. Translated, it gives CASSVSGGETQYF.

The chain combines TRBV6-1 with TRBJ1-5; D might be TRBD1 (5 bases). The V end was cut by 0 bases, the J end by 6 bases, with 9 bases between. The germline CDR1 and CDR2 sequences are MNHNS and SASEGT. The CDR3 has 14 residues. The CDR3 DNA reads TGTGCCAGCAGTGAAGCGCTAAGGGGTCAGCCCCAGCATTTT. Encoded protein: CASSEALRGQPQHF.

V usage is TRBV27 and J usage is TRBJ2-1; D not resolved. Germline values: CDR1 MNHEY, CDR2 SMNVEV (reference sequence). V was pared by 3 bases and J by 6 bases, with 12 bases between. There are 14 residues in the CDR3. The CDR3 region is CASSFGQAPNEQFF. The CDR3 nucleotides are TGTGCCAGCAGTTTTGGTCAAGCCCCCAATGAGCAGTTCTTC.

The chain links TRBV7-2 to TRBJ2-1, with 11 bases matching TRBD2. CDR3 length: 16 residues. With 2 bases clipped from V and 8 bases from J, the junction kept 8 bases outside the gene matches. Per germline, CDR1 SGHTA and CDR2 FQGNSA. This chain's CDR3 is CASSLRPSGGSDEQFF. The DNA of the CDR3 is TGTGCCAGCAGCTTAAGGCCTAGCGGGGGGAGTGATGAGCAGTTCTTC.

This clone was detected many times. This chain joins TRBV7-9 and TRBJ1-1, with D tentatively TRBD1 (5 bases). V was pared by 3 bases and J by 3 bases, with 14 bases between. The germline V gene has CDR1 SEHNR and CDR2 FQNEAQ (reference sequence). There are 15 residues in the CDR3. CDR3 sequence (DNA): TGTGCCAGCAGCTTTGGCAGGGCCGGGTACACTGAAGCTTTCTTT. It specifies CASSFGRAGYTEAFF.

CDR3 loop: CASSLVVGDNSNQPQHF. Here the CDR3 DNA reads TGTGCCAGCAGTTTAGTTGTAGGGGACAATAGCAATCAGCCCCAGCATTTT. The chain recombines TRBV28 with TRBJ1-5; a possible D gene is TRBD1 (6 bases). Germline-derived CDR1 and CDR2 are MDHEN and SYDVKM. This CDR3 comprises 17 residues. V was pared by 2 bases and J by 0 bases, with 14 bases between.

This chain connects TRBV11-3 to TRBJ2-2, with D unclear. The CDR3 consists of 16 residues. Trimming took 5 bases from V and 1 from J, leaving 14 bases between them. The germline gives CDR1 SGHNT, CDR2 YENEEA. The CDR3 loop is CASSPRPTENTGELFF. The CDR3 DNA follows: TGTGCCAGCAGCCCGCGACCCACAGAGAACACCGGGGAGCTGTTTTTT.

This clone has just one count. The DNA of the CDR3 is TGTGCCAGCAGTGAGAGGACTAGTTACAATGAGCAGTTCTTC. It translates to CASSERTSYNEQFF. The rearrangement joins TRBV2 to TRBJ2-1; 7 bases agree with TRBD2. CDR3 size: 14 residues. J lost 4 bases, V lost 3 bases, and 3 bases had no gene match. Germline assignment: CDR1 SNHLY and CDR2 FYNNEI.

CDR3 sequence: CASSFGRADYGYTF. As DNA, the CDR3 is TGTGCCAGCAGCTTCGGCAGGGCAGACTATGGCTACACCTTC. V usage is TRBV5-6 and J usage is TRBJ1-2; a weak D match, TRBD1 (5 bases). The CDR3 has 14 amino acids. Trimming pared 2 bases from V and 3 bases from J, leaving 11 bases between. The germline CDR1 and CDR2 sequences are SGHDT and YYEEEE. Complete variable domain (other parts from reference TRBV5-6 and TRBJ1-2): DAGVTQSPTHLIKTRGQQVTLRCSPKSGHDTVSWYQQALGQGPQFIFQYYEEEERQRGNFPDRFSGHQFPNYSSELNVNALLLGDSALYLCASSFGRADYGYTFGSGTRLTVV.

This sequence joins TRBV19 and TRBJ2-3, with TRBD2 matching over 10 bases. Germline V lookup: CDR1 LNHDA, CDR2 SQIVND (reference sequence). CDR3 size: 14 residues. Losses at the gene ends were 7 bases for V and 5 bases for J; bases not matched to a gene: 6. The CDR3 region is CASTSGGAVDTQYF. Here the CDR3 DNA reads TGTGCCAGTACGAGCGGGGGGGCCGTAGATACGCAGTATTTT.

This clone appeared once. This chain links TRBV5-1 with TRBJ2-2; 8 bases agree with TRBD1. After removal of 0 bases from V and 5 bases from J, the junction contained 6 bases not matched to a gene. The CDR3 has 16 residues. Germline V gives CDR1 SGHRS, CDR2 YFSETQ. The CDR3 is CASSLAAGGGTGELFF. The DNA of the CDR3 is TGCGCCAGCAGCTTGGCCGCAGGGGGCGGGACCGGGGAGCTGTTTTTT.

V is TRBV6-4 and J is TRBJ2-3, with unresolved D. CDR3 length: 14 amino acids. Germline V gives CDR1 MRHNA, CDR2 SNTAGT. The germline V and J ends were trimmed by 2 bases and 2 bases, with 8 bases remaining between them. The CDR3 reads CASSDEADTDTQYF. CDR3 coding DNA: TGTGCCAGCAGTGACGAGGCGGACACAGATACGCAGTATTTT.

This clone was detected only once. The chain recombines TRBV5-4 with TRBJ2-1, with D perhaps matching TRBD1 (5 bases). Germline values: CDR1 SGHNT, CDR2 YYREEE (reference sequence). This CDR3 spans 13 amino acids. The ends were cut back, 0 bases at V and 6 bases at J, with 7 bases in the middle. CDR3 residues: CASSLVQGNEQFF. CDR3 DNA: TGTGCCAGCAGCTTGGTGCAGGGCAATGAGCAGTTCTTC.

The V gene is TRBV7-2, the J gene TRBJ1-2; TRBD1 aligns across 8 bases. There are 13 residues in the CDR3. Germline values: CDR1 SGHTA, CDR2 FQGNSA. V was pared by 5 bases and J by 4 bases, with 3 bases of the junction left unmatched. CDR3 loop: CASSPGTGYGYTF. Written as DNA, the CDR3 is TGTGCCAGCAGCCCAGGGACAGGCTATGGCTACACCTTC.

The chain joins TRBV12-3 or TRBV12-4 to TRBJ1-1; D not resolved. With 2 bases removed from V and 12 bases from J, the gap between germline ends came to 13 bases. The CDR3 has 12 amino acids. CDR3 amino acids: CASSLLRGNPFF. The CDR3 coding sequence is TGTGCCAGCAGTTTATTAAGAGGGAACCCTTTCTTT.

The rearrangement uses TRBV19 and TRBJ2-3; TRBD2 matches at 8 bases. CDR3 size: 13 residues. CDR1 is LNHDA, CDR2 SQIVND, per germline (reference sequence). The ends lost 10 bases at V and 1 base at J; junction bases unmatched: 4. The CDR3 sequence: CATGLARTDTQYF. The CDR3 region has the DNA TGTGCCACAGGACTAGCCCGCACAGATACGCAGTATTTT.

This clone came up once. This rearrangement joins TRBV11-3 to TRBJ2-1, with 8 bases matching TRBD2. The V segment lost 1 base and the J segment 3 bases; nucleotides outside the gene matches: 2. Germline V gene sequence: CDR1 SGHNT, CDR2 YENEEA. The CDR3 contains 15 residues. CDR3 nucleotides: TGTGCCAGCAGCTTAGCGGGGGGGAGCTACAATGAGCAGTTCTTC. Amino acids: CASSLAGGSYNEQFF.

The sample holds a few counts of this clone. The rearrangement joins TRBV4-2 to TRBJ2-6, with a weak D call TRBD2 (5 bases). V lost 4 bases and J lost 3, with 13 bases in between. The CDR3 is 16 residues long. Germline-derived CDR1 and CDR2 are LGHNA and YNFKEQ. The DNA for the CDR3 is TGTGCCAGCAGCCCTCCCCTGGGAGTTGGGGCCAACGTCCTGACTTTC. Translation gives CASSPPLGVGANVLTF.

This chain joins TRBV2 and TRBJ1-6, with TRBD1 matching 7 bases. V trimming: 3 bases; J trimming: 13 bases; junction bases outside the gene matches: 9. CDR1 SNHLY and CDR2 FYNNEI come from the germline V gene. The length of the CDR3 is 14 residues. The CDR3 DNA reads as TGTGCCAGCAGTGAGAACAGGGGAAGTGGTCCCCTCCACTTT. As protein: CASSENRGSGPLHF.

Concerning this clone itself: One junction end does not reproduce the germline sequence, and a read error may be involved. CDR3 coding DNA: TGTGCTAGCAGCTTAGGACTAGCGGGGACCGGGGAGCTGTTTTTT. Amino acid sequence: CASSLGLAGTGELFF. The chain uses TRBV7-7 and TRBJ2-2, with 12 bases identical to TRBD2. The CDR3 is 15 amino acids. Germline lookup yields CDR1 SSHAT and CDR2 FNYEAQ (reference sequence).

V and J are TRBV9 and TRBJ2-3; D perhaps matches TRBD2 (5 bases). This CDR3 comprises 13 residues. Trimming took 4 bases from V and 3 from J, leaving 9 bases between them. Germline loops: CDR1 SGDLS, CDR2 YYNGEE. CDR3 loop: CASSFRGTDTQYF. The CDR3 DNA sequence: TGTGCCAGCAGCTTCCGCGGGACAGATACGCAGTATTTT. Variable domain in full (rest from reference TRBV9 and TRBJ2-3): DSGVTQTPKHLITATGQRVTLRCSPRSGDLSVYWYQQSLDQGLQFLIQYYNGEERAKGNILERFSAQQFPDLHSELNLSSLELGDSALYFCASSFRGTDTQYFGPGTRLTVL.

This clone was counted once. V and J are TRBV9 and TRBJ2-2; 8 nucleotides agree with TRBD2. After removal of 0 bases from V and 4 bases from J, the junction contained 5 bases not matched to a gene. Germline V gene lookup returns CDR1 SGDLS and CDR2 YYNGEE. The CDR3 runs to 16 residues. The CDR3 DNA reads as TGTGCCAGCAGCGTAGCGGAGGCGGGGGGCACCGGGGAGCTGTTTTTT. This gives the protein CASSVAEAGGTGELFF.

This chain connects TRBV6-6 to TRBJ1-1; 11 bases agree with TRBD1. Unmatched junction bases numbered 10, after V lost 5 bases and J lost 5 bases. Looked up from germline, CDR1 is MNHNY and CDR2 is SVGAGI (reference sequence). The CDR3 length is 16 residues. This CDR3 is CASSPRTGGAGTEAFF. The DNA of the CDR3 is TGTGCCAGCAGTCCCCGGACAGGGGGCGCGGGGACTGAAGCTTTCTTT.

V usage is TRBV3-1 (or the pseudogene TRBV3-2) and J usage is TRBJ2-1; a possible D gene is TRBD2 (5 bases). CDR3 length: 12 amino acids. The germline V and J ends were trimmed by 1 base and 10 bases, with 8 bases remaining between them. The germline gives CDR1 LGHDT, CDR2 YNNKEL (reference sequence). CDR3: CASSQVPGEQFF. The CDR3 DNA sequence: TGTGCCAGCAGCCAAGTCCCGGGGGAGCAGTTCTTC.

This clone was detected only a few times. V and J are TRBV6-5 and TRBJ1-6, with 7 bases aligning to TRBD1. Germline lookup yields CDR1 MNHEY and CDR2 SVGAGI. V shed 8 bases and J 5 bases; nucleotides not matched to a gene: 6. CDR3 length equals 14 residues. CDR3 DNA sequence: TGTGCCAGCCGGACGACAGGGAATAATTCACCCCTCCACTTT. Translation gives CASRTTGNNSPLHF.

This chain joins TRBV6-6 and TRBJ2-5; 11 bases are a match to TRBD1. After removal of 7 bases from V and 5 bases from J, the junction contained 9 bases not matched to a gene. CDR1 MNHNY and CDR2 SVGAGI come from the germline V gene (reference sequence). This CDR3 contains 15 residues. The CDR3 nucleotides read TGTGCCAGCACCCCCGGGACAGGGGGGTTGGAGACCCAGTACTTC. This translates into CASTPGTGGLETQYF.

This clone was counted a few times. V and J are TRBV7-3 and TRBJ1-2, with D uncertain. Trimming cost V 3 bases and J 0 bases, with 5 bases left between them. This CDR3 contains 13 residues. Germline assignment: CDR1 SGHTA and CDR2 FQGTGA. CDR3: CASSLAANYGYTF. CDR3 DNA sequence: TGTGCCAGCAGCTTGGCAGCTAACTATGGCTACACCTTC.

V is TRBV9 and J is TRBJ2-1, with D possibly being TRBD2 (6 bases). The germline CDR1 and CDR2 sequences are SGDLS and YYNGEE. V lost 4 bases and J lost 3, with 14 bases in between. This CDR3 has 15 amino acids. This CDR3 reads CASSPQTGGYNEQFF. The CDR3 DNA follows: TGTGCCAGCAGCCCCCAGACCGGGGGCTACAATGAGCAGTTCTTC.

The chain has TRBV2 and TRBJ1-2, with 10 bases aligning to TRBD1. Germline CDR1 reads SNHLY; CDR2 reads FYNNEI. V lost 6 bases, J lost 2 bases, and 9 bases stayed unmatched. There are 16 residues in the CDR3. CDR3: CASSPGQGMVNYGYTF. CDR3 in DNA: TGTGCCAGCAGCCCGGGACAGGGGATGGTGAACTATGGCTACACCTTC.